A selection of T cell receptor beta chains follows, all from one sample in a study of low-dose radiotherapy and immunotherapy resistance in tumors. TCRdb re-called the reads through MiXCR, storing one row per CDR3 protein. Of some 38,000 distinct CDR3 sequences listed, less than 25% are singletons. The starting material was PBMCs, obtained after low-dose radiotherapy plus immunotherapy. The receptors were gathered from a female donor with ovarian cancer. Each CDR3 is given with its conserved first and last residue. D genes are given only for firm matches. The size entry is marked missing in some rows and otherwise reads once, few, many or a size class.

length	V	size	J	D	DNA	CDR3
14	TRBV14	NA	TRBJ1-6	NA	TGTGCCAGCAGCCAAGAAAGTCAGAATTCACCCCTCCACTTT	CASSQESQNSPLHF
13	TRBV6-8	NA	TRBJ2-7	TRBD2	TGTGCCAGCAGTGTCGGGAGGGCCTACGAGCAGTACTTC	CASSVGRAYEQYF
12	TRBV28	NA	TRBJ1-2	TRBD1	TGTGCCAGTGGGACAGGATTCTATGGCTACACCTTC	CASGTGFYGYTF
17	TRBV3-1	many	TRBJ2-1	TRBD1	TGTGCCAGCAGCCAGGAAACCCTGACAGGGGGAGGGAGTGAGCAGTTCTTC	CASSQETLTGGGSEQFF
14	TRBV24-1	many	TRBJ2-2	NA	TGTGCCACCAGTTGGGGGTCGGGCACCGGGGAGCTGTTTTTT	CATSWGSGTGELFF
13	TRBV28	many	TRBJ1-5	NA	TGTGCCAGCATAGACATCCGAGATCAGCCCCAGCATTTT	CASIDIRDQPQHF
14	TRBV7-9	many	TRBJ1-1	NA	TGTGCCAGCAGCGGCAGGGTCGAGAACACTGAAGCTTTCTTT	CASSGRVENTEAFF
14	TRBV27	many	TRBJ2-7	TRBD1	TGTGCCAGCAGCCCGGGACAGACTTCCTACGAGCAGTACTTC	CASSPGQTSYEQYF
15	TRBV7-2	many	TRBJ2-3	NA	TGTGCCAGCAGCTTTTGGGCATCTAGCACAGATACGCAGTATTTT	CASSFWASSTDTQYF
14	TRBV5-1	NA	TRBJ2-7	TRBD1	TGTGCCAGCAGCTTGGAAGGGGGCGAATACGAGCAGTACTTC	CASSLEGGEYEQYF
11	TRBV29-1	many	TRBJ2-5	NA	TGCACCGGCCTTGACCAAGAGACCCAGTACTTC	CTGLDQETQYF
15	TRBV2	many	TRBJ2-3	TRBD2	TGTGCCAGCAGCCCCGGGAGGGCCAGCACAGATACGCAGTATTTT	CASSPGRASTDTQYF
14	TRBV14	medium-sized	TRBJ2-1	TRBD1	TGTGCCAGCAGCCCGGGACAGGGAAGAAATGAGCAGTTCTTC	CASSPGQGRNEQFF
12	TRBV20-1	many	TRBJ2-4	TRBD1	TGCAGTGCTAGTCGGGACAGGAACATTCAGTACTTC	CSASRDRNIQYF
14	TRBV28	medium-sized	TRBJ2-1	TRBD1	TGTGCCCTAGGTCGGACAGGGAGTAGGAATGAGCAGTTCTTC	CALGRTGSRNEQFF